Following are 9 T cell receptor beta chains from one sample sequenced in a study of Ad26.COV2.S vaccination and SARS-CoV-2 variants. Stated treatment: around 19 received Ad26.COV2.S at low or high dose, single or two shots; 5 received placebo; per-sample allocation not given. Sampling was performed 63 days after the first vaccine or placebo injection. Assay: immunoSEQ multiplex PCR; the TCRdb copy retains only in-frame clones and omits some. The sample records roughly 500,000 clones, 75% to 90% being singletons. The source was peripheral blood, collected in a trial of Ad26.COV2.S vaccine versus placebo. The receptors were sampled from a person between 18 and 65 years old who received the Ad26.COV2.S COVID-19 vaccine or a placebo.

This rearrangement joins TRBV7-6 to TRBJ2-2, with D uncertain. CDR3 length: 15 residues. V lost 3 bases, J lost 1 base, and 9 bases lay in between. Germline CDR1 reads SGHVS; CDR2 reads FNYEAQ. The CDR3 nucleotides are TGTGCCAGCAGCTTGGGCTACGGGAACACCGGGGAGCTGTTTTTT. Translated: CASSLGYGNTGELFF.

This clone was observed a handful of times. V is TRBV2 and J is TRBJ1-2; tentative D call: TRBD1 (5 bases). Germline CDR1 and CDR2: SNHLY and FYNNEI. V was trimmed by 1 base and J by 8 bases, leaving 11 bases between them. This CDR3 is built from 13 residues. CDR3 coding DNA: TGTGCCAGCAGTGAAGAGACAGTCCTAGGCTACACCTTC. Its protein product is CASSEETVLGYTF.

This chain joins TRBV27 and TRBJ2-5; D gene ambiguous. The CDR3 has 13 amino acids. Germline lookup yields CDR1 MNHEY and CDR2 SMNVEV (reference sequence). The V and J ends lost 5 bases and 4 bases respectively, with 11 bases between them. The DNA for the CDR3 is TGTGCCAGCAGTAAAGGGCGAGGAGAGACCCAGTACTTC. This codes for CASSKGRGETQYF.

CDR3 sequence (DNA): TGTGCCAGCAGCGTCTTTAGCGGGAGGGACAATGAGCAGTTCTTC. Translation: CASSVFSGRDNEQFF. V gene TRBV13 combines with J gene TRBJ2-1; 11 bases line up with TRBD2. The germline V gene has CDR1 PRHDT and CDR2 FYEKMQ (reference sequence). The CDR3 totals 15 residues. V trimming: 5 bases; J trimming: 5 bases; junction bases outside the gene matches: 5.

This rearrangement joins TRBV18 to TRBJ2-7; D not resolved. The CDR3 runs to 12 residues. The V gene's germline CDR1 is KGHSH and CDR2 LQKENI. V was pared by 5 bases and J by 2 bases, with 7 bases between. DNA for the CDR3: TGTGCCAGCTCAACGGGTACCTACGAGCAGTACTTC. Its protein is CASSTGTYEQYF.

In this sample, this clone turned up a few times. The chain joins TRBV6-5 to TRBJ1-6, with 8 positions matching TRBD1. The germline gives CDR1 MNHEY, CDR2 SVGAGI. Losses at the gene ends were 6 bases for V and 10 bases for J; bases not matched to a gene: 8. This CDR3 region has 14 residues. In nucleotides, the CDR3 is TGTGCCAGCAGAATCCAGGGGGCGAGGTCACCCCTCCACTTT. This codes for CASRIQGARSPLHF.

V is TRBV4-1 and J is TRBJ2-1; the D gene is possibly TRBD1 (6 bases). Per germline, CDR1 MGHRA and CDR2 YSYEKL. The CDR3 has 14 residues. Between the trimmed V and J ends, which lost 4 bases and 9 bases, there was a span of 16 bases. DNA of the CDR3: TGCGCCAGCAGCCTAATGGACCAGGGGCTTGAGCAGTTCTTC. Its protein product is CASSLMDQGLEQFF.

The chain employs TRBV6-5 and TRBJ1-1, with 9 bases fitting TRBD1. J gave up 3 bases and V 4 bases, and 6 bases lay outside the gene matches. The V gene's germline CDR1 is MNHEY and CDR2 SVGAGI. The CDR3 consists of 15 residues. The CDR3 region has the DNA TGTGCCAGCAGTTTTAACAGGGGGCTGGACACTGAAGCTTTCTTT. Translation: CASSFNRGLDTEAFF.

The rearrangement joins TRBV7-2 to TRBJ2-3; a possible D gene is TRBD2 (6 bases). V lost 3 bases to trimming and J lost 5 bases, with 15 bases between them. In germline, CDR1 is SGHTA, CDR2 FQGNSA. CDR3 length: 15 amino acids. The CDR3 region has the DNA TGTGCCAGCAGCTTTGCTGGAGGGCCGGGAGATACGCAGTATTTT. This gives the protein CASSFAGGPGDTQYF. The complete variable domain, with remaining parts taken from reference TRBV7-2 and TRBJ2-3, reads GAGVSQSPSNKVTEKGKDVELRCDPISGHTALYWYRQSLGQGLEFLIYFQGNSAPDKSGLPSDRFSAERTGGSVSTLTIQRTQQEDSAVYLCASSFAGGPGDTQYFGPGTRLTVL.